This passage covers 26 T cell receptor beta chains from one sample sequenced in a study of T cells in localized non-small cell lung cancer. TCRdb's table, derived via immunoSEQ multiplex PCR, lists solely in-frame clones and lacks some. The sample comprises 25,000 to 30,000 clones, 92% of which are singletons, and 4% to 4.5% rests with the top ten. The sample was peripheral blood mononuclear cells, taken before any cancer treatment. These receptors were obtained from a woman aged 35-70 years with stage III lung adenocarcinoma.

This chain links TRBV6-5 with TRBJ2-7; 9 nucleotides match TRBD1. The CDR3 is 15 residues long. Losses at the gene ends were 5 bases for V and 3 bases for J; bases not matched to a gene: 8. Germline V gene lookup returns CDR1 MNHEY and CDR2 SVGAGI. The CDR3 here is CASSKTGTGIYEQYF. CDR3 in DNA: TGTGCCAGCAGTAAAACCGGGACAGGGATCTACGAGCAGTACTTC.

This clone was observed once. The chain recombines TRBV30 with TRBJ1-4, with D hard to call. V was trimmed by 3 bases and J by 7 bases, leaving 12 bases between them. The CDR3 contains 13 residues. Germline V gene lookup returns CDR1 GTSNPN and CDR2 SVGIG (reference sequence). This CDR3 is CAWSRRMREKLFF. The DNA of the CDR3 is TGTGCCTGGAGCAGAAGGATGCGTGAAAAACTGTTTTTT.

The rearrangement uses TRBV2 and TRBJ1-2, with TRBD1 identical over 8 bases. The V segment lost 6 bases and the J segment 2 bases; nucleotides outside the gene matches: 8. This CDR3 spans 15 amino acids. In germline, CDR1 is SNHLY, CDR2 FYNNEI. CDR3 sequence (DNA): TGTGCCAGCAGGTCCGACAGGGGACGAAACTATGGCTACACCTTC. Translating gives CASRSDRGRNYGYTF.

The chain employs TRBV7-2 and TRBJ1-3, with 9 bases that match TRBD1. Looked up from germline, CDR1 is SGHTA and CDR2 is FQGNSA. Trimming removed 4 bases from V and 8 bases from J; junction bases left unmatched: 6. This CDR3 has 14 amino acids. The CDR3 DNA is TGTGCCAGCAGCTCCCCGACAGGGGGAGACACCATATATTTT. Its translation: CASSSPTGGDTIYF.

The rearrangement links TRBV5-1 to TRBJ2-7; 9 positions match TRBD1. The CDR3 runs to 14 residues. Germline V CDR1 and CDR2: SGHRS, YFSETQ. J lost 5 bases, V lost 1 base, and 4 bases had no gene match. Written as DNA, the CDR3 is TGCGCCAGCAGCTTGATTGGGACAGGGAACGAGCAGTACTTC. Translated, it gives CASSLIGTGNEQYF.

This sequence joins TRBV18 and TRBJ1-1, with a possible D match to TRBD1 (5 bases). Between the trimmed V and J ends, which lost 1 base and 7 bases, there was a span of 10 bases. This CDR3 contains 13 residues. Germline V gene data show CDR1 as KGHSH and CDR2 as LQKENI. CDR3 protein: CASSPQDSLEAFF. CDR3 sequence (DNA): TGTGCCAGCTCACCACAAGACAGCCTTGAAGCTTTCTTT. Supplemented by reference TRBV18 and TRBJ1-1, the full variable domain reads NAGVMQNPRHLVRRRGQEARLRCSPMKGHSHVYWYRQLPEEGLKFMVYLQKENIIDESGMPKERFSAEFPKEGPSILRIQQVVRGDSAAYFCASSPQDSLEAFFGQGTRLTVV.

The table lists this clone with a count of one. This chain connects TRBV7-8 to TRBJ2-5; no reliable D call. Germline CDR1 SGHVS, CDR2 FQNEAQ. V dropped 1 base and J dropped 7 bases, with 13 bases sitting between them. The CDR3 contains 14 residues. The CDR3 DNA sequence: TGTGCCAGCAGCTTAGGGTTGGCTCGGGTGACCCAGTACTTC. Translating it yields CASSLGLARVTQYF.

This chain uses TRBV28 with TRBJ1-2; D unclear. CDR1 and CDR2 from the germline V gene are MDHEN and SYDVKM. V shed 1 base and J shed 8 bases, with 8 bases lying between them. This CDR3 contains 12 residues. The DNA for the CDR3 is TGTGCCAGCAGTTTATTCAGGTTCGGCTACACCTTC. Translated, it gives CASSLFRFGYTF.

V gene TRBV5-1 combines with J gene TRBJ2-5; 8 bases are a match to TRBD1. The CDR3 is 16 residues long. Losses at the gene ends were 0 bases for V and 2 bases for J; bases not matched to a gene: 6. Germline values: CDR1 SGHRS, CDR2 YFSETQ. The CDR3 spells CASSLGQGKGQETQYF. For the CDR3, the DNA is TGCGCCAGCAGCTTGGGACAGGGGAAGGGTCAAGAGACCCAGTACTTC.

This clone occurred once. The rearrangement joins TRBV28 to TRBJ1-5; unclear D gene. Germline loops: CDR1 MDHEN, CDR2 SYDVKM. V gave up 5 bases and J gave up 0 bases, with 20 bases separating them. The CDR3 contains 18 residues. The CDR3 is CASSRISDGAYSNQPQHF. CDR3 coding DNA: TGTGCCAGCAGTCGCATTTCGGACGGAGCCTATAGCAATCAGCCCCAGCATTTT.

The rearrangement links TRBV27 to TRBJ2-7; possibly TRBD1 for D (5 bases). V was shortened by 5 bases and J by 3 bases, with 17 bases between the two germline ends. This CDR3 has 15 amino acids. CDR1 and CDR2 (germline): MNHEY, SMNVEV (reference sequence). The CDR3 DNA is TGTGCCAGCAGTCTAAGGGGTCCTACAAACTACGAGCAGTACTTC. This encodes CASSLRGPTNYEQYF.

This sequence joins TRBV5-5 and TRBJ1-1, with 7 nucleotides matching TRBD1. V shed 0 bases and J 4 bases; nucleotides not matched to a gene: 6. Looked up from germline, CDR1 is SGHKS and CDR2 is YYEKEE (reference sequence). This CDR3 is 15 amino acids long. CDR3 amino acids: CASSLVAQGGTEAFF. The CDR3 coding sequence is TGTGCCAGCAGCTTGGTGGCCCAGGGGGGCACTGAAGCTTTCTTT.

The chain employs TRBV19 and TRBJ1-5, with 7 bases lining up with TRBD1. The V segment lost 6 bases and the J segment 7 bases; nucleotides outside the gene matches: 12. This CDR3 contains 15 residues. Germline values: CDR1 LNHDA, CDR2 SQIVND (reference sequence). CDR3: CASSATGTTRQPQHF. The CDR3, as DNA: TGTGCCAGTAGCGCGACAGGGACGACGAGACAGCCCCAGCATTTT.

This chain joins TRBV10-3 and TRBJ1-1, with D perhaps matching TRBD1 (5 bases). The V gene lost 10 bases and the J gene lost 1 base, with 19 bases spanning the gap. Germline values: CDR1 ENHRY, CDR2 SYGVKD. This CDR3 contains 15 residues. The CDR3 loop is CASEEGFEGNTEAFF. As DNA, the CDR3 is TGTGCCAGCGAAGAGGGGTTTGAAGGGAACACTGAAGCTTTCTTT.

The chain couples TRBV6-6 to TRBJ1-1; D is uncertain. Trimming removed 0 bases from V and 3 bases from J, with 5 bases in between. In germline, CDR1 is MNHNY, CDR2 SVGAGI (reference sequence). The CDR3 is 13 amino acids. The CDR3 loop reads CASSYSGYTEAFF. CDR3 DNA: TGTGCCAGCAGTTACTCGGGTTACACTGAAGCTTTCTTT.

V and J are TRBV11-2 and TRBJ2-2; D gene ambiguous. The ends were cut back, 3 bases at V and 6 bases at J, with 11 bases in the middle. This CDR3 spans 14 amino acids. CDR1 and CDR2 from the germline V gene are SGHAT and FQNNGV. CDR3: CASSFSGVAGELFF. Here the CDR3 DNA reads TGTGCCAGCAGCTTTAGTGGAGTTGCCGGGGAGCTGTTTTTT.

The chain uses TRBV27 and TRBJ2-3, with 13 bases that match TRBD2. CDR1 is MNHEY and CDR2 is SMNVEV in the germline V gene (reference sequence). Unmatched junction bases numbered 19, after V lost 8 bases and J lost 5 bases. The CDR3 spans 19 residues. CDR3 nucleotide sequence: TGTGCCAGCCCCCCCGGACTAGCGGGAGAAGTGGGAAAGAAAGATACGCAGTATTTT. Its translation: CASPPGLAGEVGKKDTQYF.

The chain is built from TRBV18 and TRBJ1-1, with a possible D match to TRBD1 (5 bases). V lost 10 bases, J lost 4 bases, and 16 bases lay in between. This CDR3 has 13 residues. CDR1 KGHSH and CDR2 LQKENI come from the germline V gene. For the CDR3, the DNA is TGTGCCACTACGTGGGGGAAGGGCACTGAAGCTTTCTTT. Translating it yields CATTWGKGTEAFF.

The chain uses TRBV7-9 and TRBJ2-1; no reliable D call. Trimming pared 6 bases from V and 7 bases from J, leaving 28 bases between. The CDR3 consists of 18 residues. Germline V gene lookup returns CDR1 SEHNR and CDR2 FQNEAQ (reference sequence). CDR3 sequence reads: CASSPYTLGPPWGNEQFF. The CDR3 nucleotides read TGTGCCAGCAGTCCCTACACCCTCGGACCCCCATGGGGTAATGAGCAGTTCTTC.

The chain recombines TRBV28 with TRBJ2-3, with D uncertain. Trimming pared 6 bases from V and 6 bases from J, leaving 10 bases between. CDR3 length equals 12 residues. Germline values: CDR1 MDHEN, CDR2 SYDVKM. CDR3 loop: CASSTTLDTQYF. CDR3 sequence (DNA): TGTGCCAGCAGCACTACGTTGGATACGCAGTATTTT.

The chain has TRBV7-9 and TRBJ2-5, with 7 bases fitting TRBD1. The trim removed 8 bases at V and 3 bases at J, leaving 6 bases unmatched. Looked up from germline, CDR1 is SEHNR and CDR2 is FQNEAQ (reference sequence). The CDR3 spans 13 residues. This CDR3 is CASDWTGEETQYF. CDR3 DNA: TGTGCCAGCGACTGGACAGGCGAAGAGACCCAGTACTTC.

CDR3 region: CASSGGTSSAGNTIYF. The CDR3 bases are TGTGCCAGCAGTGGGGGGACTTCTTCAGCGGGAAACACCATATATTTT. The chain uses TRBV6-1 and TRBJ1-3, with D possibly being TRBD1 (5 bases). The CDR3 has 16 amino acids. Germline V lookup: CDR1 MNHNS, CDR2 SASEGT. With 4 bases removed from V and 4 bases from J, the gap between germline ends came to 17 bases.

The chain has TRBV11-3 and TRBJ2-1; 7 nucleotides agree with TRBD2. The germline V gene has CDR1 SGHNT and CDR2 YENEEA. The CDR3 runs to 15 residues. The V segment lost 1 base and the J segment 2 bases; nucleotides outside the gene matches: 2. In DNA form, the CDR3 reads TGTGCCAGCAGCTTAGGCGGGAGTGCCTACAATGAGCAGTTCTTC. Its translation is CASSLGGSAYNEQFF.

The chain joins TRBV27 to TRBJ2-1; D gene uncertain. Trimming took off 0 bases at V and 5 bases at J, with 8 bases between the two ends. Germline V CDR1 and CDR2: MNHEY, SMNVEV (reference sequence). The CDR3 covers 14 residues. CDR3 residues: CASSLSRGDNEQFF. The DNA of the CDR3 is TGTGCCAGCAGTTTATCACGCGGTGACAATGAGCAGTTCTTC.

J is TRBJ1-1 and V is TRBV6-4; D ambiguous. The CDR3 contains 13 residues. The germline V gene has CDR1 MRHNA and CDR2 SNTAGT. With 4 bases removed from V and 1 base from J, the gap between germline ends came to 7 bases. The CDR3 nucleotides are TGTGCCAGCAGTGTAAACGGGAACACTGAAGCTTTCTTT. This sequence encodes CASSVNGNTEAFF.

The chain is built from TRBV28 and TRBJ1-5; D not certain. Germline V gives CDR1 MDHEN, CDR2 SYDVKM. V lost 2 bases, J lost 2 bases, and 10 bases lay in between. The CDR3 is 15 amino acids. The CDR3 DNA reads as TGTGCCAGCAGTTTAGGCGTGATGGGCAATCAGCCCCAGCATTTT. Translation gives CASSLGVMGNQPQHF. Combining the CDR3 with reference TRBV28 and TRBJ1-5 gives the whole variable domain DVKVTQSSRYLVKRTGEKVFLECVQDMDHENMFWYRQDPGLGLRLIYFSYDVKMKEKGDIPEGYSVSREKKERFSLILESASTNQTSMYLCASSLGVMGNQPQHFGDGTRLSIL.